These 30 T cell receptor beta chains came from one sample sequenced in a study of technical replicates of blood from several donors. TCRdb keeps only in-frame clones here, not all; method: immunoSEQ multiplex PCR. The table shows about 91,000 clones, with 92% occurring only once. Sequences were obtained from T cells isolated from PBMCs. The receptors were gathered from a human donor in good health.

The chain couples TRBV10-2 to TRBJ2-5; maybe TRBD2 (5 bases). The V gene lost 8 bases and the J gene lost 1 base, with 14 bases spanning the gap. Germline CDR1 WSHSY, CDR2 SAAADI. This CDR3 comprises 14 residues. The CDR3 DNA is TGCGCCAGCGCACTGGGAGTGGTCCAAGAGACCCAGTACTTC. Translation: CASALGVVQETQYF.

This clone occurred once. The chain combines TRBV28 with TRBJ1-1; 7 nucleotides align to TRBD1. Germline lookup yields CDR1 MDHEN and CDR2 SYDVKM. CDR3 length: 14 amino acids. V was pared by 4 bases and J by 4 bases, with 6 bases of the junction left unmatched. CDR3 protein: CASSSGQTFTEAFF. As DNA, the CDR3 is TGTGCCAGCAGTTCGGGACAGACATTCACTGAAGCTTTCTTT.

This sequence joins TRBV5-1 and TRBJ2-3; D is perhaps TRBD1 (6 bases). There are 16 residues in the CDR3. Germline loops: CDR1 SGHRS, CDR2 YFSETQ. V was clipped by 6 bases and J by 8 bases, with 25 bases between them. CDR3 loop: CASTLTTGYSLVTQYF. As DNA, the CDR3 is TGCGCCAGCACCCTAACCACAGGGTACTCCTTGGTTACGCAGTATTTT.

The rearrangement uses TRBV10-3 and TRBJ2-5, with D tentatively TRBD2 (6 bases). V was cut by 3 bases and J by 5 bases, with 10 bases left in between. CDR3 size: 13 residues. The germline CDR1 and CDR2 sequences are ENHRY and SYGVKD. In DNA, the CDR3 is TGTGCCATCAGTGACGCGGAGGGGGAGACCCAGTACTTC. This gives the protein CAISDAEGETQYF.

The V and J genes are TRBV7-9 and TRBJ1-1; D ambiguous. Germline V CDR1 and CDR2: SEHNR, FQNEAQ (reference sequence). V gave up 6 bases and J gave up 10 bases, with 21 bases separating them. The CDR3 loop spans 14 amino acids. The CDR3 sequence: CASRQVAGRSGAFF. The CDR3 DNA reads as TGTGCCAGCAGGCAGGTGGCCGGTCGATCAGGAGCTTTCTTT.

V gene TRBV12-2 combines with J gene TRBJ1-1; the DNA was not compared with TRBD1, the D call given in the table. TRBV12-2 is designated a pseudogene. The CDR3 has 17 amino acids. CDR3 protein: CASGGRQGDQLNTEAFF. CDR3 nucleotides: TGTGCAAGTGGCGGGAGACAGGGGGACCAACTGAACACTGAAGCTTTCTTT.

The J gene is TRBJ2-1, the V gene TRBV7-9; 9 bases match TRBD1. The germline V gene encodes CDR1 SEHNR and CDR2 FQNEAQ (reference sequence). The CDR3 is made up of 15 amino acids. The V gene end was trimmed by 5 bases and the J gene end by 4 bases; junction bases not matched to a gene: 6. DNA for the CDR3: TGTGCCAGCAGCCCAGACAGGGGGGCTTACAATGAGCAGTTCTTC. The encoded protein is CASSPDRGAYNEQFF.

The V and J genes are TRBV5-4 and TRBJ1-2; TRBD1 is a possible D gene (5 bases). V lost 3 bases to trimming and J lost 3 bases, with 12 bases between them. From germline, CDR1 is SGHNT and CDR2 YYREEE (reference sequence). The CDR3 is 14 residues long. CDR3 DNA sequence: TGTGCCAGCAGCTCCTCTGCAGGGCACTATGGCTACACCTTC. Translating it yields CASSSSAGHYGYTF.

This clone was seen a single time. The V and J genes are TRBV7-2 and TRBJ1-6, with 8 nucleotides matching TRBD1. The CDR3 is 19 residues long. Germline V gene lookup returns CDR1 SGHTA and CDR2 FQGNSA. With 5 bases clipped from V and 5 bases from J, the junction kept 17 bases outside the gene matches. The CDR3 region has the DNA TGTGCCAGCAGCACTATACTCGACAGGGGAACTTACGATAATTCACCCCTCCACTTT. Translated, it gives CASSTILDRGTYDNSPLHF.

The chain has TRBV2 and TRBJ1-2, with a weak D call TRBD1 (5 bases). Trimming shortened V by 6 bases and J by 2 bases, and 10 bases separated the two germline ends. The CDR3 is 13 residues long. From germline, CDR1 is SNHLY and CDR2 FYNNEI. Here the CDR3 reads CASREGRNYGYTF. CDR3 bases: TGTGCCAGCAGGGAGGGACGGAACTATGGCTACACCTTC.

The rearrangement links TRBV2 to TRBJ2-7; the D is unclear. The CDR3 is made up of 13 amino acids. Per germline, CDR1 SNHLY and CDR2 FYNNEI. V was shortened by 5 bases and J by 3 bases, with 11 bases between the two germline ends. CDR3 DNA sequence: TGTGCCAGCAGTACATTTGAGGACTACGAGCAGTACTTC. Translating gives CASSTFEDYEQYF.

V is TRBV18 and J is TRBJ1-2; 7 bases match TRBD1. Germline trimming cut 1 base from V and 8 bases from J; bases unmatched to any gene: 4. Germline loops: CDR1 KGHSH, CDR2 LQKENI. There are 13 residues in the CDR3. The CDR3 DNA reads as TGTGCCAGCTCACCACAGGGGGCCGGAGGCTACACCTTC. Encoded protein: CASSPQGAGGYTF.

The chain uses TRBV30 and TRBJ1-2, with 10 bases matching TRBD1. The CDR3 contains 13 residues. Germline CDR1 reads GTSNPN; CDR2 reads SVGIG (reference sequence). Trimming removed 3 bases from V and 7 bases from J; junction bases left unmatched: 5. Here the CDR3 DNA reads TGTGCCTGGAGGAGACAGGGGGCTGGTGGCTACACCTTC. This gives the protein CAWRRQGAGGYTF.

A single count supports this clone. The chain links TRBV19 to TRBJ1-2; no definite D call. Germline lookup yields CDR1 LNHDA and CDR2 SQIVND (reference sequence). The ends were cut back, 2 bases at V and 3 bases at J, with 10 bases in the middle. This CDR3 comprises 14 residues. The CDR3: CASSILAGDYGYTF. CDR3 sequence (DNA): TGTGCCAGTAGTATACTGGCGGGTGACTATGGCTACACCTTC.

About this clone itself: Other DNA sequences from this sample encode an identical CDR3 as well. The V call is TRBV5-6, the J call TRBJ2-1, with a possible D match to TRBD2 (6 bases). The V end was cut by 2 bases, the J end by 2 bases, with 11 bases between. There are 15 residues in the CDR3. Germline CDR1 reads SGHDT; CDR2 reads YYEEEE. This CDR3 reads CASSLGTGPYNEQFF. In nucleotides, the CDR3 is TGTGCCAGCAGCTTAGGGACTGGCCCCTACAATGAGCAGTTCTTC.

The rearrangement links TRBV5-4 to TRBJ1-1, with D possibly TRBD1 on 6 matching bases. There are 16 residues in the CDR3. Germline values: CDR1 SGHNT, CDR2 YYREEE (reference sequence). Deletions cut 2 bases from V and 4 bases from J, with 18 bases between. The CDR3 sequence: CASSLSPTGTGTEAFF. The CDR3 DNA reads as TGTGCCAGCAGCTTATCTCCTACAGGGACGGGCACTGAAGCTTTCTTT.

The V gene is TRBV5-1, the J gene TRBJ1-6; 9 bases match TRBD1. Trimming took 3 bases from V and 7 from J; bases not matched to a gene: 17. CDR1 SGHRS and CDR2 YFSETQ come from the germline V gene. The CDR3 extends over 19 amino acids. The CDR3 spells CASSSTSRDRVGRNSPLHF. In DNA form, the CDR3 reads TGCGCCAGCAGCTCAACCTCCCGGGACAGGGTAGGAAGAAATTCACCCCTCCACTTT.

The chain uses TRBV6-1 and TRBJ2-1; TRBD1 might be the D (6 bases). CDR3 length: 12 amino acids. Looked up from germline, CDR1 is MNHNS and CDR2 is SASEGT. Deletions cut 6 bases from V and 9 bases from J, with 12 bases between. CDR3 DNA sequence: TGTGCCAGCAGACCCGACAGGATTGAGCAGTTCTTC. This codes for CASRPDRIEQFF.

This clone was seen a single time. CDR3 sequence reads: CASSTRTDTYEQYF. The DNA for the CDR3 is TGTGCCAGTTCAACTCGGACAGATACCTACGAGCAGTACTTC. The chain joins TRBV19 to TRBJ2-7, with D perhaps matching TRBD1 (6 bases). Germline V lookup: CDR1 LNHDA, CDR2 SQIVND (reference sequence). The germline V and J ends were trimmed by 8 bases and 2 bases, with 16 bases remaining between them. The CDR3 covers 14 residues.

The J gene is TRBJ2-1, the V gene TRBV15; 14 bases line up with TRBD2. Germline CDR1 LNHNV, CDR2 YYDKDF (reference sequence). The V segment lost 4 bases and the J segment 8 bases; nucleotides outside the gene matches: 4. The CDR3 covers 15 residues. The CDR3 nucleotides read TGTGCCACCAGCAAGGGACTAGCGGGAGCCGATGAGCAGTTCTTC. It specifies CATSKGLAGADEQFF.

The CDR3: CASRNRGTGENEQYF. CDR3 nucleotide sequence: TGTGCCAGCAGAAATCGAGGGACAGGGGAAAACGAGCAGTACTTC. The V call is TRBV27, the J call TRBJ2-7, with 10 bases aligning to TRBD1. The CDR3 sequence is 15 residues long. CDR1 is MNHEY and CDR2 is SMNVEV in the germline V gene (reference sequence). V was pared by 6 bases and J by 5 bases, with 10 bases of the junction left unmatched.

The genes are TRBV5-1 and TRBJ2-2; D gene ambiguous. The CDR3 has 14 amino acids. V was pared by 0 bases and J by 4 bases, with 7 bases between. CDR1 is SGHRS, CDR2 YFSETQ, per germline. CDR3 protein: CASSLGGGTGELFF. The CDR3 DNA is TGCGCCAGCAGCTTGGGAGGTGGCACCGGGGAGCTGTTTTTT.

The gene calls are TRBV11-1 and TRBJ1-5; 8 bases map to TRBD1. V trimming: 5 bases; J trimming: 1 base; junction bases outside the gene matches: 16. This CDR3 comprises 19 residues. Germline V gene lookup returns CDR1 SGHAT and CDR2 FQDESV (reference sequence). The CDR3 here is CASSDRDSGTGVSNQPQHF. Written as DNA, the CDR3 is TGTGCCAGCAGCGACAGGGACTCCGGGACAGGAGTAAGCAATCAGCCCCAGCATTTT.

V is TRBV18 and J is TRBJ1-1; D possibly corresponds to TRBD1 (6 bases). CDR1 is KGHSH and CDR2 is LQKENI in the germline V gene. The CDR3 consists of 15 residues. V was trimmed by 0 bases and J by 0 bases, leaving 8 bases between them. CDR3 nucleotides: TGTGCCAGCTCACCACCGGGACACTTGAACACTGAAGCTTTCTTT. This sequence encodes CASSPPGHLNTEAFF.

The chain employs TRBV5-1 and TRBJ2-7; 9 bases fit TRBD2. The CDR3 spans 15 residues. Germline lookup yields CDR1 SGHRS and CDR2 YFSETQ. V was pared by 0 bases and J by 2 bases, with 3 bases of the junction left unmatched. CDR3 sequence: CASSLDAGGPYEQYF. CDR3 coding DNA: TGCGCCAGCAGCTTGGATGCGGGAGGGCCCTACGAGCAGTACTTC.

In DNA, the CDR3 is TGTGCCAGCAGTTACCAGCGGGGGGACTTGGATACGCAGTATTTT. It yields the protein CASSYQRGDLDTQYF. The chain recombines TRBV6-5 with TRBJ2-3; 9 bases match TRBD2. CDR3 length: 15 residues. Looked up from germline, CDR1 is MNHEY and CDR2 is SVGAGI. The junction had 6 bases not matched to a gene; V was cut back by 2 bases and J by 6 bases.

The chain has TRBV27 and TRBJ2-2; a possible D gene is TRBD1 (6 bases). This CDR3 spans 16 amino acids. The V gene's germline CDR1 is MNHEY and CDR2 SMNVEV (reference sequence). V was pared by 5 bases and J by 1 base, with 14 bases between. DNA of the CDR3: TGTGCCAGCAGTACCCGGGACACGGAGAACACCGGGGAGCTGTTTTTT. Amino acid sequence: CASSTRDTENTGELFF.

The chain has TRBV29-1 and TRBJ2-2; 8 nucleotides align to TRBD2. Trimming at V came to 3 bases and at J to 4 bases, leaving 7 bases not matched to a gene. The length of the CDR3 is 15 residues. CDR1 and CDR2 (germline): SQVTM, ANQGSEA. Written as DNA, the CDR3 is TGCAGCGTTGATAACGGGGGGGCCGGCACCGGGGAGCTGTTTTTT. Translation: CSVDNGGAGTGELFF.

This chain joins TRBV6-5 and TRBJ1-1, with D possibly being TRBD1 (5 bases). Germline CDR1 is MNHEY and CDR2 is SVGAGI. V was trimmed by 6 bases and J by 6 bases, leaving 17 bases between them. There are 14 residues in the CDR3. The CDR3 sequence: CASRGGRGISEAFF. CDR3 DNA sequence: TGTGCCAGCAGGGGGGGAAGGGGCATCTCTGAAGCTTTCTTT.

In this sample, this clone turned up once. The gene calls are TRBV11-2 and TRBJ2-7, with 11 bases matching TRBD2. J lost 0 bases, V lost 5 bases, and 12 bases had no gene match. Germline lookup yields CDR1 SGHAT and CDR2 FQNNGV. The CDR3 is 18 amino acids. The CDR3 spells CASSQKELAGGLSYEQYF. Written as DNA, the CDR3 is TGTGCCAGCAGCCAAAAGGAGCTAGCGGGAGGTCTCTCCTACGAGCAGTACTTC.